A selection of T cell receptor beta chains follows, all from one sample in a study of monozygotic twins with inflammatory bowel disease. TCRdb re-called the 5' RACE reads; every CDR3 protein appears as one record, without DNA. In total, the table holds more than 120,000 distinct CDR3 sequences. The sequencing input was blood. These receptors all stem from a human donor with ulcerative colitis or Crohn's disease, or a healthy co-twin of an affected twin (not recorded which). CDR3s include the opening cysteine and the closing phenylalanine or tryptophan.

v_call,j_call,cdr3_aa
TRBV20-1,TRBJ2-1,CSASLTGNSYNEQFF
TRBV6-2/TRBV6-3,TRBJ2-5,CASSRPPGQRETQYF
TRBV10-3,TRBJ2-7,CAISEGSLEGGSYEQYF
TRBV19,TRBJ2-7,CATSTGGALREQYF
TRBV12-3/TRBV12-4,TRBJ1-2,CASSFLGTGYTF
TRBV29-1,TRBJ1-2,CSVEFRRADGYTF
TRBV11-3,TRBJ2-2,CASSLGLRTGRTGELFF
TRBV4-2,TRBJ2-5,CASSQDLAGGPRGQETQYF
TRBV19,TRBJ1-5,CASDTLTSGGSNQPQHF
TRBV24-1,TRBJ1-5,CATSRMPRGRLLCYSNQPQHF
TRBV6-5,TRBJ2-7,CASSSSRSGEYF
TRBV20-1,TRBJ2-3,CSARVKTHTDTQYF
TRBV12-3/TRBV12-4,TRBJ2-3,CASSLPVTDTQYF
TRBV4-3,TRBJ1-2,CASSQDYKWTGGNYGYTF
TRBV4-1,TRBJ1-5,CASSQDVQGLSNQPQHF
TRBV4-3,TRBJ2-7,CASSQALGLAVLYEQYF
TRBV6-2/TRBV6-3,TRBJ1-3,CASTAWGASTSGNTIYF